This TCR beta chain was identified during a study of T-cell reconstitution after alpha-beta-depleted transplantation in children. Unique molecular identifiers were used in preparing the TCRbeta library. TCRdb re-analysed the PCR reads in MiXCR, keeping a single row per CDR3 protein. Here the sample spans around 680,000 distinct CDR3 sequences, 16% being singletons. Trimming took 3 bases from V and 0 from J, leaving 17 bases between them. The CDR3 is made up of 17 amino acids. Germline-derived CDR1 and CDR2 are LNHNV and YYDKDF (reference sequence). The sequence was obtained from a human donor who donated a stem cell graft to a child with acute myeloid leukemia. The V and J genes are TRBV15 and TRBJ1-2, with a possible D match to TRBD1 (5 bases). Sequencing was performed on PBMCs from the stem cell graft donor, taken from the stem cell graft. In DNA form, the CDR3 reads TGTGCCACCAGCAGGGACTACAGGAGGGGATCTAACTATGGCTACACCTTC. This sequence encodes CATSRDYRRGSNYGYTF.